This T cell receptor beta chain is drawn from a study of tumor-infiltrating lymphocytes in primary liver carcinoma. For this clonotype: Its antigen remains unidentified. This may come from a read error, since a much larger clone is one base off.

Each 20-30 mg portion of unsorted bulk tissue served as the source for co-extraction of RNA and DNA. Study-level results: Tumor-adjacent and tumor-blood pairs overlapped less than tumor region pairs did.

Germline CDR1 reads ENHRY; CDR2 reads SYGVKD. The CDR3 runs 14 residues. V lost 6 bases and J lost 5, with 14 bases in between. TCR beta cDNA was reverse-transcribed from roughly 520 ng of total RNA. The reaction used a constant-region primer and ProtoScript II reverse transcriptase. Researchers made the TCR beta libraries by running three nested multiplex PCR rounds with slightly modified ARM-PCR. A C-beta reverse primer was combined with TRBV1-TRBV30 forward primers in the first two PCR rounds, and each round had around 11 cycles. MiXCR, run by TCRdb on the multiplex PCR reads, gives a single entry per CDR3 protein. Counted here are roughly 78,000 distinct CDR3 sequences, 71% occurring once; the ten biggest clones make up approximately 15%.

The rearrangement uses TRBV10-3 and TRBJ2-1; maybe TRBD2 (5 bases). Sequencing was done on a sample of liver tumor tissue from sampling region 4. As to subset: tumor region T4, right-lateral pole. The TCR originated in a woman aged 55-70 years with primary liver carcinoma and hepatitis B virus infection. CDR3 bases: TGTGCCATCAGGGAACTAGTGGGAGACAATGAGCAGTTCTTC. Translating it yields CAIRELVGDNEQFF.